The rows below give T cell receptor beta chains drawn from one sample of a study of T cell responses to AZD1222 COVID-19 vaccine. Libraries were prepared by immunoSEQ multiplex PCR; TCRdb keeps only in-frame clonotypes and omits some of them. The sample carries 100,000 to 120,000 clones, 87% recorded once. Here the sequenced sample was peripheral blood, taken on day 0 of AZD1222 vaccination. Every receptor here comes from an adult in good health. The CDR3 runs from the conserved cysteine through the conserved F or W. A D gene is named only where the DNA matches it firmly. Not every row has a clone size; where given, it reads once, few, many or a size class.

cdr3_length: 14; v_call: TRBV27; d_call: .; clone_size: .; j_call: TRBJ1-1; cdr3_aa: CASSTTGPNTEAFF; cdr3_nt: TGTGCCAGCAGTACGACAGGCCCGAACACTGAAGCTTTCTTT
cdr3_length: 15; v_call: TRBV24-1; d_call: .; clone_size: .; j_call: TRBJ1-5; cdr3_aa: CATSDPRVSNQPQHF; cdr3_nt: TGTGCCACCAGTGACCCCAGGGTCTCCAATCAGCCCCAGCATTTT
cdr3_length: 15; v_call: TRBV18; d_call: TRBD1; clone_size: .; j_call: TRBJ2-1; cdr3_aa: CASSPGQGALDEQFF; cdr3_nt: TGTGCCAGCTCACCGGGACAGGGAGCGTTGGATGAGCAGTTCTTC
cdr3_length: 14; v_call: TRBV13; d_call: .; clone_size: once; j_call: TRBJ2-7; cdr3_aa: CASSTLSGSYEQYF; cdr3_nt: TGTGCCAGCAGCACCCTCTCCGGTAGCTACGAGCAGTACTTC
cdr3_length: 15; v_call: TRBV7-2; d_call: TRBD2; clone_size: .; j_call: TRBJ2-1; cdr3_aa: CASTKTSGGAYEQFF; cdr3_nt: TGTGCCAGCACCAAGACTAGCGGGGGGGCCTATGAGCAGTTCTTC
cdr3_length: 14; v_call: TRBV5-8; d_call: .; clone_size: .; j_call: TRBJ2-3; cdr3_aa: CASSLGRNGDTQYF; cdr3_nt: TGTGCCAGCAGCCTGGGACGTAATGGGGATACGCAGTATTTT
cdr3_length: 16; v_call: TRBV5-1; d_call: TRBD2; clone_size: .; j_call: TRBJ2-3; cdr3_aa: CASSFTSGSQSDTQYF; cdr3_nt: TGCGCCAGCAGCTTCACTAGCGGGAGTCAGTCAGATACGCAGTATTTT
cdr3_length: 17; v_call: TRBV15; d_call: TRBD2; clone_size: once; j_call: TRBJ2-5; cdr3_aa: CATSRDRASGGAGTQYF; cdr3_nt: TGTGCCACCAGCAGAGATCGGGCTAGCGGGGGGGCAGGGACCCAGTACTTC
cdr3_length: 16; v_call: TRBV5-6; d_call: TRBD1; clone_size: .; j_call: TRBJ1-1; cdr3_aa: CASSLEGQGAYTEAFF; cdr3_nt: TGTGCCAGCAGCTTGGAGGGGCAGGGGGCTTACACTGAAGCTTTCTTT
cdr3_length: 14; v_call: TRBV9; d_call: .; clone_size: once; j_call: TRBJ1-1; cdr3_aa: CASSVDSWNTEAFF; cdr3_nt: TGTGCCAGCAGCGTAGACTCATGGAACACTGAAGCTTTCTTT
cdr3_length: 16; v_call: TRBV19; d_call: .; clone_size: .; j_call: TRBJ2-3; cdr3_aa: CASSIGSGGRADTQYF; cdr3_nt: TGTGCCAGTAGTATAGGGTCGGGGGGCCGTGCAGATACGCAGTATTTT
cdr3_length: 16; v_call: TRBV28; d_call: TRBD1; clone_size: .; j_call: TRBJ2-1; cdr3_aa: CASSLTPGTGYAEQFF; cdr3_nt: TGTGCCAGCAGCCTGACCCCCGGGACAGGGTATGCTGAGCAGTTCTTC
cdr3_length: 18; v_call: TRBV20-1; d_call: TRBD2; clone_size: .; j_call: TRBJ2-7; cdr3_aa: CSASPLGRSGRDSYEQYF; cdr3_nt: TGCAGTGCTAGTCCCCTAGGGAGGAGCGGGAGGGACTCCTACGAGCAGTACTTC
cdr3_length: 11; v_call: TRBV5-4; d_call: .; clone_size: once; j_call: TRBJ2-1; cdr3_aa: CASTKYNEQFF; cdr3_nt: TGTGCCAGCACCAAATACAATGAGCAGTTCTTC
cdr3_length: 14; v_call: TRBV28; d_call: .; clone_size: .; j_call: TRBJ2-7; cdr3_aa: CASRRTGQNYEQYF; cdr3_nt: TGTGCCAGCAGGAGGACCGGACAGAACTACGAGCAGTACTTC
cdr3_length: 16; v_call: TRBV14; d_call: .; clone_size: .; j_call: TRBJ2-5; cdr3_aa: CASSQHPGLGFETQYF; cdr3_nt: TGTGCCAGCAGCCAGCATCCGGGACTCGGATTCGAGACCCAGTACTTC
cdr3_length: 13; v_call: TRBV15; d_call: .; clone_size: .; j_call: TRBJ1-1; cdr3_aa: CATSRDQNTEAFF; cdr3_nt: TGTGCCACCAGCAGAGATCAGAACACTGAAGCTTTCTTT
cdr3_length: 16; v_call: TRBV9; d_call: TRBD2; clone_size: .; j_call: TRBJ2-2; cdr3_aa: CASSPQGTSGTGELFF; cdr3_nt: TGTGCCAGCAGTCCGCAGGGGACTAGCGGCACCGGGGAGCTGTTTTTT
cdr3_length: 17; v_call: TRBV10-2; d_call: TRBD1; clone_size: .; j_call: TRBJ1-2; cdr3_aa: CASSDPGTGVKNYGYTF; cdr3_nt: TGCGCCAGCAGCGACCCGGGGACAGGAGTTAAGAACTATGGCTACACCTTC
cdr3_length: 14; v_call: TRBV9; d_call: .; clone_size: once; j_call: TRBJ2-1; cdr3_aa: CASSPGDTYNEQFF; cdr3_nt: TGTGCCAGCAGTCCGGGGGATACCTACAATGAGCAGTTCTTC